The rows below give T cell receptor beta chains drawn from one sample of a study of T cell changes during pregnancy in multiple sclerosis. This table comes from immunoSEQ multiplex PCR, and its TCRdb copy is limited to in-frame clones, with some not included. There are 24,000 or so clones in the sample; about 89% occur only once, and 10% to 15% lies in the top ten. Here the sequenced sample was CD8+ T cells from peripheral blood mononuclear cells, taken in the first trimester of pregnancy. All receptors derive from a female donor in good health, enrolled as a control in a pregnancy study. Each CDR3 is given with its conserved first and last residue. The D gene is left open where the match is weak. Rows give clone size only sometimes, using once, few, many, or a class for an expanded clone.

size: NA
D: TRBD1
V: TRBV5-4
J: TRBJ1-6
DNA: TGTGCCAGCAGCACCGGGACAGGGGGCTACAATTCACCCCTCCACTTT
CDR3: CASSTGTGGYNSPLHF

size: NA
D: TRBD2
V: TRBV19
J: TRBJ2-1
DNA: TGTGCCAGTAAAGAGGCGAGCGGGAGGGCCGGTGAGCAGTTCTTC
CDR3: CASKEASGRAGEQFF

size: NA
D: TRBD2
V: TRBV19
J: TRBJ2-1
DNA: TGTGCCAGTAGTGCCTGGACTAGCGGGGGTGTTGAGCAGTTCTTC
CDR3: CASSAWTSGGVEQFF

size: NA
D: NA
V: TRBV19
J: TRBJ2-1
DNA: TGTGCCAGTACCCCTGGCCCTAGCTCCTACAATGAGCAGTTCTTC
CDR3: CASTPGPSSYNEQFF

size: once
D: TRBD1
V: TRBV11-1
J: TRBJ2-3
DNA: TGTGCCAGCAGCTTAGAAACAGGGGCCCGGGATACGCAGTATTTT
CDR3: CASSLETGARDTQYF

size: NA
D: NA
V: TRBV5-1
J: TRBJ2-5
DNA: TGCGCCAGCAGCTCAGTCGAGACCCAGTACTTC
CDR3: CASSSVETQYF

size: NA
D: TRBD1
V: TRBV5-6
J: TRBJ2-7
DNA: TGTGCCAGCAGCCTCACTCCGGGGACAGGGGGTTACGAGCAGTACTTC
CDR3: CASSLTPGTGGYEQYF

size: NA
D: NA
V: TRBV7-2
J: TRBJ1-2
DNA: TGTGCCAGCAGCTTAGTATTGGGGCAGTTTGAGGACACCTTC
CDR3: CASSLVLGQFEDTF

size: once
D: TRBD2
V: TRBV14
J: TRBJ2-1
DNA: TGTGCCAGCAGCACCTGGACTAGCGGGGGTGGTGAGCAGTTCTTC
CDR3: CASSTWTSGGGEQFF

size: NA
D: NA
V: TRBV28
J: TRBJ2-1
DNA: TGTGCCAGCAGTTTAACGGCGGGCTACAATGAGCAGTTCTTC
CDR3: CASSLTAGYNEQFF

size: many
D: NA
V: TRBV11-2
J: TRBJ1-6
DNA: TGTGCCAGCAGGGGAACAGGGAGCTCCTATAATTCACCCCTCCACTTT
CDR3: CASRGTGSSYNSPLHF

size: NA
D: NA
V: TRBV11-2
J: TRBJ2-7
DNA: TGTGCCAGCAGCTTAGGCGGGACAGACTACGAGCAGTACTTC
CDR3: CASSLGGTDYEQYF

size: NA
D: NA
V: TRBV5-1
J: TRBJ2-1
DNA: TGCGCCAGCAGCTTCGAACAGTTACTCAATGAGCAGTTCTTC
CDR3: CASSFEQLLNEQFF

size: NA
D: TRBD2
V: TRBV5-5
J: TRBJ2-7
DNA: TGTGCCAGCAGCCAAGTAAGCGGGGCCACCTACGAGCAGTACTTC
CDR3: CASSQVSGATYEQYF

size: NA
D: TRBD1
V: TRBV5-8
J: TRBJ2-3
DNA: TGTGCCAGCAGCCTGGGGACAGGGGGCAGAGATACGCAGTATTTT
CDR3: CASSLGTGGRDTQYF

size: NA
D: NA
V: TRBV27
J: TRBJ2-1
DNA: TGTGCCAGCAGTTTAGGGGCCACCTCCTACAATGAGCAGTTCTTC
CDR3: CASSLGATSYNEQFF

size: NA
D: TRBD1
V: TRBV27
J: TRBJ1-6
DNA: TGTGCCAGCAGTGTCGGGACAGTTTCACCCCTCCACTTT
CDR3: CASSVGTVSPLHF

size: NA
D: NA
V: TRBV29-1
J: TRBJ2-3
DNA: TGCAGCGTTGAACGCAGGGGCACTAGCACAGATACGCAGTATTTT
CDR3: CSVERRGTSTDTQYF

size: NA
D: NA
V: TRBV16
J: TRBJ2-7
DNA: TGTGCCAGCAGCCAATCGATCGAGGGATCCGAGCAGTACTTC
CDR3: CASSQSIEGSEQYF

size: NA
D: NA
V: TRBV5-6
J: TRBJ1-5
DNA: TGTGCCAGCAGCTTAAGAAGGGACACAGTAAGCAATCAGCCCCAGCATTTT
CDR3: CASSLRRDTVSNQPQHF

size: NA
D: TRBD1
V: TRBV7-9
J: TRBJ2-1
DNA: TGTGCCAGCAGCGGGGGACAGTCAAGCTCCTACAATGAGCAGTTCTTC
CDR3: CASSGGQSSSYNEQFF

size: NA
D: NA
V: TRBV7-2
J: TRBJ2-3
DNA: TGTGCCAGCAGCTTAACAGGGAAGGATACGCAGTATTTT
CDR3: CASSLTGKDTQYF

size: NA
D: NA
V: TRBV7-8
J: TRBJ2-1
DNA: TGTGCCAGCAGCTTAGGGCGGGGCCCCTACAATGAGCAGTTCTTC
CDR3: CASSLGRGPYNEQFF

size: NA
D: TRBD2
V: TRBV9
J: TRBJ2-1
DNA: TGTGCCAGCAGCCCACTGATGGTAGCGGGACCCTACAATGAGCAGTTCTTC
CDR3: CASSPLMVAGPYNEQFF

size: NA
D: TRBD2
V: TRBV2
J: TRBJ2-1
DNA: TGTGCCAGCAGTGAGCTAGCGGCCTCTTACAATGAGCAGTTCTTC
CDR3: CASSELAASYNEQFF

size: NA
D: TRBD1
V: TRBV6-1
J: TRBJ2-7
DNA: TGTGCCAGCAGCGGGACAGCTTACTACGAGCAGTACTTC
CDR3: CASSGTAYYEQYF

size: NA
D: NA
V: TRBV4-1
J: TRBJ1-1
DNA: TGCGCCAGCAGCCAGGGGCAAGGCACTGAAGCTTTCTTT
CDR3: CASSQGQGTEAFF

size: NA
D: TRBD1
V: TRBV29-1
J: TRBJ1-2
DNA: TGCAGCGGGGACAGCCCTAACTATGGCTACACCTTC
CDR3: CSGDSPNYGYTF

size: NA
D: TRBD2
V: TRBV7-2
J: TRBJ2-7
DNA: TGTGCCAGCAGCATAAGACTAGCGGCAGCGTTCTACGAGCAGTACTTC
CDR3: CASSIRLAAAFYEQYF

size: NA
D: TRBD2
V: TRBV19
J: TRBJ2-2
DNA: TGTGCCAGTAGTCGGGGACTAGCGGGGGGTACGAACACCGGGGAGCTGTTTTTT
CDR3: CASSRGLAGGTNTGELFF

size: NA
D: TRBD2
V: TRBV5-1
J: TRBJ2-1
DNA: TGCGCCAGCAGCATGAGGACTAGCGGGGGGGCTGAGCAGTTCTTC
CDR3: CASSMRTSGGAEQFF

size: NA
D: TRBD2
V: TRBV9
J: TRBJ2-1
DNA: TGTGCCAGCAGCGTACAGGGACTAGCAGCCTACAATGAGCAGTTCTTC
CDR3: CASSVQGLAAYNEQFF

size: NA
D: NA
V: TRBV5-1
J: TRBJ2-7
DNA: TGCGCCAGCAGCTTGGTTAGCGGATCCTACGAGCAGTACTTC
CDR3: CASSLVSGSYEQYF

size: NA
D: NA
V: TRBV2
J: TRBJ1-4
DNA: TGTGCCAGCACTGGGGCGGCGGGGATGGCCCTGAGTGGACTGTTTTTT
CDR3: CASTGAAGMALSGLFF

size: NA
D: TRBD2
V: TRBV27
J: TRBJ2-2
DNA: TGTGCCAGCACCCTGGGACTAGCGGGGCCCACCGGGGAGCTGTTTTTT
CDR3: CASTLGLAGPTGELFF

size: once
D: TRBD1
V: TRBV5-5
J: TRBJ1-2
DNA: TGTGCCAGCAGCCCCGGGACAGCTGGAGGGGATGGCTACACCTTC
CDR3: CASSPGTAGGDGYTF

size: NA
D: TRBD2
V: TRBV27
J: TRBJ2-3
DNA: TGTGCCAGCGGGACGTTCGGGGGGGGGTACACAGATACGCAGTATTTT
CDR3: CASGTFGGGYTDTQYF

size: NA
D: NA
V: TRBV7-9
J: TRBJ1-1
DNA: TGTGCCAGCAGCTCACATACGGGGGGGGGAGGGTCGGCTTTCTTT
CDR3: CASSSHTGGGGSAFF

size: NA
D: NA
V: TRBV9
J: TRBJ2-1
DNA: TGTGCCAGCAGCGTAAACCAAAGAGGTAATGAGCAGTTCTTC
CDR3: CASSVNQRGNEQFF

size: NA
D: TRBD1
V: TRBV14
J: TRBJ2-7
DNA: TGTGCCAGCAGCCACGTGACAGGGCAGGGCGAGCAGTACTTC
CDR3: CASSHVTGQGEQYF

size: NA
D: TRBD2
V: TRBV6-5
J: TRBJ2-7
DNA: TGTGCCAGCAGTTACTCTGGGGGGGGAACCTCCTACGAGCAGTACTTC
CDR3: CASSYSGGGTSYEQYF

size: NA
D: NA
V: TRBV7-9
J: TRBJ2-1
DNA: TGTGCCAGCAGCCCCTGGGACGGGGGAGATAGGGGCAATGAGCAGTTCTTC
CDR3: CASSPWDGGDRGNEQFF

size: NA
D: NA
V: TRBV4-1
J: TRBJ2-1
DNA: TGCGCCAGCAGCCAAGACCAGGGCCCCAGCTCCTACAATGAGCAGTTCTTC
CDR3: CASSQDQGPSSYNEQFF

size: NA
D: TRBD2
V: TRBV28
J: TRBJ2-7
DNA: TGTGCCAGCAGTTCCTCTCACCCGATAGGACTAGCGAGACCCTACGAGCAGTACTTC
CDR3: CASSSSHPIGLARPYEQYF

size: NA
D: TRBD1
V: TRBV28
J: TRBJ2-1
DNA: TGTGCCAGCAGTTACCTGCGGGGACAGGGGCAGTTCTTC
CDR3: CASSYLRGQGQFF

size: NA
D: NA
V: TRBV28
J: TRBJ1-5
DNA: TGTGCCAGCAGTTTAGGTTGGGCCGGTTATAGCAATCAGCCCCAGCATTTT
CDR3: CASSLGWAGYSNQPQHF

size: NA
D: NA
V: TRBV28
J: TRBJ1-2
DNA: TGTGCCAGCAGTTTAGCTGGGCAGGGGCACTATGGCTACACCTTC
CDR3: CASSLAGQGHYGYTF